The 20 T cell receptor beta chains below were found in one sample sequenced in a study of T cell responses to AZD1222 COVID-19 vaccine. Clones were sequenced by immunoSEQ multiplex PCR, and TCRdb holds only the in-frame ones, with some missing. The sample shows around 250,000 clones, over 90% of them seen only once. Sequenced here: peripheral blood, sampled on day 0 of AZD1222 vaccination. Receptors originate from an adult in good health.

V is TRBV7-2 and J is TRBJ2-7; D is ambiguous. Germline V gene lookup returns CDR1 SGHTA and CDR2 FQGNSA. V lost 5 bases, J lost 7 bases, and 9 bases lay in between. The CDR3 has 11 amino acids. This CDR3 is CASSHPTEQYF. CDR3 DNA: TGTGCCAGCAGCCATCCGACAGAGCAGTACTTC.

In DNA, the CDR3 is TGTGCCAGCAGGACAGGGGCTGCAGGTAGCACTGAAGCTTTCTTT. Encoded protein: CASRTGAAGSTEAFF. The V gene is TRBV28, the J gene TRBJ1-1; 8 nucleotides agree with TRBD1. This CDR3 spans 15 amino acids. V trimming: 6 bases; J trimming: 4 bases; junction bases outside the gene matches: 10. Germline V gene sequence: CDR1 MDHEN, CDR2 SYDVKM.

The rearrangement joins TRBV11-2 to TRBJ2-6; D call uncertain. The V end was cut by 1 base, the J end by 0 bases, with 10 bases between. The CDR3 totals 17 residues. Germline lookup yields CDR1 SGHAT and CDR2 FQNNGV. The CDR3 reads CASSLGASYSGANVLTF. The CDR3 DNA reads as TGTGCCAGCAGCTTAGGCGCCAGTTACTCTGGGGCCAACGTCCTGACTTTC.

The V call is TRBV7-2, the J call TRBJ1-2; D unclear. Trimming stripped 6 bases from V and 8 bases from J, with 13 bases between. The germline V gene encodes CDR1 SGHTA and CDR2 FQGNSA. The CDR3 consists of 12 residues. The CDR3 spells CASSPGLGGYTF. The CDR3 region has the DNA TGTGCCAGCAGTCCGGGCCTCGGAGGCTACACCTTC.

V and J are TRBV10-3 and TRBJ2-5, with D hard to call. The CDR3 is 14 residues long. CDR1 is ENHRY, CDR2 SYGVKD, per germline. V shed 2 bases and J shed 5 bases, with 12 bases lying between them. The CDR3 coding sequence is TGTGCCATCAGTGAGCTGGGATCTAGGGAGACCCAGTACTTC. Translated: CAISELGSRETQYF.

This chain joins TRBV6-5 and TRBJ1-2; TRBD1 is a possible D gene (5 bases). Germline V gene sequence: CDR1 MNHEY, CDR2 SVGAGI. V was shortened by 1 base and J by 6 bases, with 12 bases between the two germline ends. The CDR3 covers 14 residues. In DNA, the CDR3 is TGTGCCAGCAGTTACTTGAGGGAAGGGGATGGCTACACCTTC. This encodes CASSYLREGDGYTF.

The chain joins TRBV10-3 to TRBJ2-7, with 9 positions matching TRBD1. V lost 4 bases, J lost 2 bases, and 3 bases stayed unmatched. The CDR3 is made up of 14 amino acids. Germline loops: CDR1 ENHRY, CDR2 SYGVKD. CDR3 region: CAISVGQGTYEQYF. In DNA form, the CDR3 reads TGTGCCATCAGTGTGGGACAGGGAACCTACGAGCAGTACTTC.

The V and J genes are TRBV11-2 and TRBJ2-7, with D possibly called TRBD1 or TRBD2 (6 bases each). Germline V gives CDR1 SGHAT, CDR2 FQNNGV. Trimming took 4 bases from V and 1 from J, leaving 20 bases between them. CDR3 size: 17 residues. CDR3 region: CASSSIKRGVRSYEQYF. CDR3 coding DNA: TGTGCCAGCAGCTCCATTAAAAGGGGGGTAAGGTCCTACGAGCAGTACTTC.

In DNA form, the CDR3 reads TGCGCCAGCAGCTTGGAGGGGGGGTTCTCCTACAATGAGCAGTTCTTC. Its protein is CASSLEGGFSYNEQFF. The chain combines TRBV5-1 with TRBJ2-1, with D tentatively TRBD2 (7 bases). CDR1 SGHRS and CDR2 YFSETQ come from the germline V gene. The germline V and J ends were trimmed by 0 bases and 0 bases, with 10 bases remaining between them. This CDR3 contains 16 residues.

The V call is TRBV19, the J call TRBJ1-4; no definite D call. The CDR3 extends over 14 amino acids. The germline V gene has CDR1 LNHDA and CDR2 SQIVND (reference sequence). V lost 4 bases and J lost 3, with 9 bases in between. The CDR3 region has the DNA TGTGCCAGTAGTACCCGACGCGCTAATGAAAAACTGTTTTTT. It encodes CASSTRRANEKLFF. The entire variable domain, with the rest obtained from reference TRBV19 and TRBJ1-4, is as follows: DGGITQSPKYLFRKEGQNVTLSCEQNLNHDAMYWYRQDPGQGLRLIYYSQIVNDFQKGDIAEGYSVSREKKESFPLTVTSAQKNPTAFYLCASSTRRANEKLFFGSGTQLSVL.

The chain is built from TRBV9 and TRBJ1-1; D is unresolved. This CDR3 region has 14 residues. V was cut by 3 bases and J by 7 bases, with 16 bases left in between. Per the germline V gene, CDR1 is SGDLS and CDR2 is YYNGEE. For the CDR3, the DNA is TGTGCCAGCAGCGAGGTGACGGAGGTCGGTGAAGCTTTCTTT. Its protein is CASSEVTEVGEAFF.

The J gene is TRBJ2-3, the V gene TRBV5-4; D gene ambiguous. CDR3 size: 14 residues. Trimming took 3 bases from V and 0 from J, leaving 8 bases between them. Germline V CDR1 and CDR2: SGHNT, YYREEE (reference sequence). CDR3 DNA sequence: TGTGCCAGCAGCTCACAACTGAGCACAGATACGCAGTATTTT. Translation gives CASSSQLSTDTQYF.

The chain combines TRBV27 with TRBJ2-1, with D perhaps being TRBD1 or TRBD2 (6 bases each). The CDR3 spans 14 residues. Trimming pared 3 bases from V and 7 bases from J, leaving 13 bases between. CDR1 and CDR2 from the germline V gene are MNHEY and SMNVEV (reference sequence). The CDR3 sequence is CASSLLGGGNEQFF. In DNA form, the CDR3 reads TGTGCCAGCAGTTTGTTAGGGGGAGGTAATGAGCAGTTCTTC.

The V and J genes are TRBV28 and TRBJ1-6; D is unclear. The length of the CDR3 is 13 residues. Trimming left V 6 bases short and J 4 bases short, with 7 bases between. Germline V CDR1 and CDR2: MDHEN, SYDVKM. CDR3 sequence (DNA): TGTGCCAGCAGGGGGAGTTATAATTCACCCCTCCACTTT. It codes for CASRGSYNSPLHF.

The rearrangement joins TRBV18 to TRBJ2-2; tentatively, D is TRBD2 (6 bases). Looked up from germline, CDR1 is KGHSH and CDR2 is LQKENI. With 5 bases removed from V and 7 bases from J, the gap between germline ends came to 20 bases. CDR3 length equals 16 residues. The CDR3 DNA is TGTGCCAGCTCATCGGGCCGGCGGGCCGGGAGCGGGGAGCTGTTTTTT. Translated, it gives CASSSGRRAGSGELFF.

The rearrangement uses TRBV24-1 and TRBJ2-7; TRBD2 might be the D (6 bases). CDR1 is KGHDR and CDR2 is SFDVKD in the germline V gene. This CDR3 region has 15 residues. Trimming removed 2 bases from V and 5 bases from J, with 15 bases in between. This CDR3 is CATSDSQGPGDEQYF. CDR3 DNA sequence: TGTGCCACCAGTGATTCGCAGGGTCCGGGGGACGAGCAGTACTTC.

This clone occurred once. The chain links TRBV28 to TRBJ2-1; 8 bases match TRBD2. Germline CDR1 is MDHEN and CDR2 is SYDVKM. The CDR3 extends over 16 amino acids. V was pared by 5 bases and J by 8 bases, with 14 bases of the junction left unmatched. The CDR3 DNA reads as TGTGCCAGCAGTACTTTACAAGAGACTAGCGAAGATGAGCAGTTCTTC. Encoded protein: CASSTLQETSEDEQFF.

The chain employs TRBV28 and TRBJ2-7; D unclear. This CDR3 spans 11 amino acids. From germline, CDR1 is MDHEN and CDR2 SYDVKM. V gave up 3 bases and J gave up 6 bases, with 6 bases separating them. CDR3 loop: CASSFDTEQYF. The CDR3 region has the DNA TGTGCCAGCAGTTTCGACACCGAGCAGTACTTC.

CDR3 nucleotides: TGTGCCAGCAGCAGACGGGACCTGAACACTGAAGCTTTCTTT. Translating it yields CASSRRDLNTEAFF. The V and J genes are TRBV5-6 and TRBJ1-1, with D perhaps TRBD1 (5 bases). Deletions cut 4 bases from V and 0 bases from J, with 10 bases between. In germline, CDR1 is SGHDT, CDR2 YYEEEE. CDR3 size: 14 residues.

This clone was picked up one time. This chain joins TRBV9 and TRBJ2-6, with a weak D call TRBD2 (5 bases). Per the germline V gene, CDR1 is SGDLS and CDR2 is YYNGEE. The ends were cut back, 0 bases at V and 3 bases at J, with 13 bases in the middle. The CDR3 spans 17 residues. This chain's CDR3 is CASSVGVSGNGANVLTF. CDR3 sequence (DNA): TGTGCCAGCAGCGTAGGGGTTTCGGGGAATGGGGCCAACGTCCTGACTTTC.